Listed below are T cell receptor beta chains from one sample, sequenced in a study of T-cell memory formation after mild COVID-19. In TCRdb, the 5' RACE reads were re-called with MiXCR into one record per CDR3 protein. The sample lists about 120,000 distinct CDR3 sequences, 22% occurring once. The sample was PBMCs or a T cell subset sorted from them (not recorded which). These receptor sequences come from a man between 18 and 29 years old who had mild COVID-19 (a few samples of this study predate the infection). Cell type and time point are not known. Each CDR3 is given with its conserved first and last residue. The D gene is left open where the match is weak. A row's size may be missing; if present it is once, few, many or a size class.

j_call: TRBJ2-5
v_call: TRBV6-2/TRBV6-3
d_call: TRBD2
clone_size: .
cdr3_aa: CASGTSGAETQYF
cdr3_nt: TGTGCCAGCGGGACTAGCGGGGCGGAGACCCAGTACTTC

j_call: TRBJ1-5
v_call: TRBV7-9
d_call: .
clone_size: .
cdr3_aa: CASSGDSDSNQPQHF
cdr3_nt: TGTGCCAGCAGCGGAGACAGCGATAGCAATCAGCCCCAGCATTTT

j_call: TRBJ1-6
v_call: TRBV6-4
d_call: TRBD1
clone_size: .
cdr3_aa: CASTNRGSFHF
cdr3_nt: TGTGCCAGCACCAACAGGGGCTCATTCCACTTT

j_call: TRBJ1-2
v_call: TRBV4-1
d_call: .
clone_size: few
cdr3_aa: CASSQDLGSGEGYTF
cdr3_nt: TGCGCCAGCAGCCAAGATCTGGGGAGCGGGGAAGGCTACACCTTC

j_call: TRBJ2-1
v_call: TRBV9
d_call: TRBD2
clone_size: few
cdr3_aa: CASSTLAGDYEQFF
cdr3_nt: TGTGCCAGCAGCACGCTAGCGGGGGATTATGAGCAGTTCTTC

j_call: TRBJ2-7
v_call: TRBV5-1
d_call: TRBD1
clone_size: .
cdr3_aa: CASSLGSGQGAEYEQYF
cdr3_nt: TGCGCCAGCAGCTTGGGCTCCGGACAGGGGGCCGAGTACGAGCAGTACTTC

j_call: TRBJ2-5
v_call: TRBV15
d_call: .
clone_size: .
cdr3_aa: CATSRDPDNDQIVRETQYF
cdr3_nt: TGTGCCACCAGCAGAGACCCCGATAACGACCAGATAGTCAGGGAGACCCAGTACTTC

j_call: TRBJ2-3
v_call: TRBV20-1
d_call: TRBD2
clone_size: few
cdr3_aa: CSADGTSDAYRGTDTQYF
cdr3_nt: TGCAGTGCCGACGGGACTAGCGACGCTTACCGAGGCACAGATACGCAGTATTTT

j_call: TRBJ1-5
v_call: TRBV6-2/TRBV6-3
d_call: .
clone_size: .
cdr3_aa: CAHSRGSNQPQHF
cdr3_nt: TGTGCCCACTCGAGGGGTAGCAATCAGCCCCAGCATTTT

j_call: TRBJ1-1
v_call: TRBV2
d_call: .
clone_size: .
cdr3_aa: CASSEGVRTEAFF
cdr3_nt: TGTGCCAGCAGTGAAGGAGTGCGCACTGAAGCTTTCTTT

j_call: TRBJ2-1
v_call: TRBV14
d_call: .
clone_size: few
cdr3_aa: CASSQRLVGGNNEQFF
cdr3_nt: TGTGCCAGCAGCCAGCGACTGGTGGGGGGAAACAATGAGCAGTTCTTC

j_call: TRBJ2-1
v_call: TRBV7-9
d_call: .
clone_size: few
cdr3_aa: CASSFGNDLWFF
cdr3_nt: TGTGCCAGCAGCTTCGGGAACGACTTGTGGTTCTTC

j_call: TRBJ2-4
v_call: TRBV29-1
d_call: .
clone_size: few
cdr3_aa: CSVEGKGIGKNIQYF
cdr3_nt: TGCAGCGTTGAAGGAAAGGGTATCGGCAAAAACATTCAGTACTTC

j_call: TRBJ1-1
v_call: TRBV7-9
d_call: .
clone_size: .
cdr3_aa: CASSDGPRGDTEAFF
cdr3_nt: TGTGCCAGCAGTGATGGTCCCCGTGGGGACACTGAAGCTTTCTTT

j_call: TRBJ1-2
v_call: TRBV29-1
d_call: .
clone_size: many
cdr3_aa: CSVPDSGSYGYTF
cdr3_nt: TGCAGCGTCCCCGATTCCGGTAGCTATGGCTACACCTTC

j_call: TRBJ1-1
v_call: TRBV20-1
d_call: .
clone_size: .
cdr3_aa: CSASNTGTASEAFF
cdr3_nt: TGCAGTGCTAGCAACACCGGGACCGCCTCTGAAGCTTTCTTT

j_call: TRBJ2-7
v_call: TRBV10-3
d_call: TRBD2
clone_size: many
cdr3_aa: CAIKSGEIYEQYF
cdr3_nt: TGTGCCATCAAGAGCGGGGAGATCTACGAGCAGTACTTC

j_call: TRBJ2-3
v_call: TRBV15
d_call: .
clone_size: .
cdr3_aa: CATSTPRPYTDTQYF
cdr3_nt: TGTGCCACCAGCACCCCGAGGCCTTACACAGATACGCAGTATTTT

j_call: TRBJ1-1
v_call: TRBV9
d_call: .
clone_size: .
cdr3_aa: CASSVGSPGTTEAFF
cdr3_nt: TGTGCCAGCAGCGTAGGCAGCCCAGGGACCACTGAAGCTTTCTTT

j_call: TRBJ2-1
v_call: TRBV6-5
d_call: TRBD2
clone_size: few
cdr3_aa: CASRYSGGDNEQFF
cdr3_nt: TGTGCCAGCAGATATAGCGGGGGGGACAATGAGCAGTTCTTC

j_call: TRBJ2-6
v_call: TRBV4-2
d_call: .
clone_size: .
cdr3_aa: CASSLGVSASGANVLTF
cdr3_nt: TGTGCCAGCAGCCTCGGCGTCTCGGCTTCTGGGGCCAACGTCCTGACTTTC

j_call: TRBJ2-3
v_call: TRBV6-5
d_call: TRBD2
clone_size: few
cdr3_aa: CASSYLAGVTDTQYF
cdr3_nt: TGTGCCAGCAGTTACCTGGCGGGGGTCACAGATACGCAGTATTTT

j_call: TRBJ2-2
v_call: TRBV29-1
d_call: TRBD2
clone_size: .
cdr3_aa: CSVEGPGNSGAGELFF
cdr3_nt: TGCAGCGTTGAAGGTCCCGGGAACAGCGGGGCCGGGGAGCTGTTTTTT

j_call: TRBJ1-1
v_call: TRBV9
d_call: TRBD1
clone_size: few
cdr3_aa: CASSGQGNTEAFF
cdr3_nt: TGTGCCAGCAGCGGACAGGGGAACACTGAAGCTTTCTTT

j_call: TRBJ2-2
v_call: TRBV7-6
d_call: TRBD1
clone_size: .
cdr3_aa: CASSLTGTGNTGELFF
cdr3_nt: TGTGCCAGCAGCTTGACCGGGACAGGGAACACCGGGGAGCTGTTTTTT

j_call: TRBJ2-5
v_call: TRBV27
d_call: TRBD2
clone_size: .
cdr3_aa: CASSFREGSQETQYF
cdr3_nt: TGTGCCAGCAGTTTCAGGGAGGGCTCCCAAGAGACCCAGTACTTC

j_call: TRBJ2-2
v_call: TRBV12-3/TRBV12-4
d_call: .
clone_size: .
cdr3_aa: CASSLAEYAPRVRNTGELFF
cdr3_nt: TGTGCCAGCAGTTTAGCGGAGTACGCTCCAAGAGTTCGGAACACCGGGGAGCTGTTTTTT

j_call: TRBJ1-2
v_call: TRBV5-1
d_call: TRBD1
clone_size: .
cdr3_aa: CASSLGGQLYGYTF
cdr3_nt: TGCGCCAGCAGCTTGGGGGGACAGCTCTATGGCTACACCTTC

j_call: TRBJ2-3
v_call: TRBV7-9
d_call: .
clone_size: .
cdr3_aa: CASSLEGDTQYF
cdr3_nt: TGTGCCAGCAGCTTAGAAGGGGATACGCAGTATTTT

j_call: TRBJ2-1
v_call: TRBV6-1
d_call: TRBD1
clone_size: .
cdr3_aa: CASSWTGSSYNEQFF
cdr3_nt: TGTGCCAGCAGTTGGACAGGGAGCTCCTACAATGAGCAGTTCTTC

j_call: TRBJ1-1
v_call: TRBV7-9
d_call: .
clone_size: .
cdr3_aa: CASSSYRVRDTEAFF
cdr3_nt: TGTGCCAGCAGCTCCTACAGGGTACGGGACACTGAAGCTTTCTTT

j_call: TRBJ2-3
v_call: TRBV10-3
d_call: .
clone_size: few
cdr3_aa: CATVGASRTSTDTQYF
cdr3_nt: TGTGCCACCGTTGGGGCTTCCAGAACGAGCACAGATACGCAGTATTTT

j_call: TRBJ1-1
v_call: TRBV6-1
d_call: .
clone_size: .
cdr3_aa: CASSEYEGRYTEAFF
cdr3_nt: TGTGCCAGCAGTGAATATGAGGGGCGGTACACTGAAGCTTTCTTT

j_call: TRBJ2-5
v_call: TRBV4-2
d_call: .
clone_size: once
cdr3_aa: CASSQGLAQYF
cdr3_nt: TGTGCCAGCAGCCAAGGATTGGCCCAGTACTTC

j_call: TRBJ2-3
v_call: TRBV6-1
d_call: .
clone_size: .
cdr3_aa: CASSRHRGGGTDTQYF
cdr3_nt: TGTGCCAGCAGTAGACACAGGGGGGGAGGCACAGATACGCAGTATTTT

j_call: TRBJ2-1
v_call: TRBV14
d_call: .
clone_size: .
cdr3_aa: CASSQTSSSYNEQFF
cdr3_nt: TGTGCCAGCAGCCAAACGAGTTCCTCCTACAATGAGCAGTTCTTC

j_call: TRBJ2-3
v_call: TRBV12-3/TRBV12-4
d_call: .
clone_size: .
cdr3_aa: CASSFGGRNTQYF
cdr3_nt: TGTGCCAGCAGTTTCGGAGGCCGGAACACGCAGTATTTT

j_call: TRBJ2-5
v_call: TRBV19
d_call: .
clone_size: .
cdr3_aa: CASTPLAGQETQYF
cdr3_nt: TGTGCCAGTACCCCCTTGGCGGGGCAAGAGACCCAGTACTTC

j_call: TRBJ1-1
v_call: TRBV4-3
d_call: .
clone_size: few
cdr3_aa: CASSSLREVNTEAFF
cdr3_nt: TGCGCCAGCAGCTCGCTGAGAGAAGTGAACACTGAAGCTTTCTTT

j_call: TRBJ2-3
v_call: TRBV29-1
d_call: TRBD1
clone_size: few
cdr3_aa: CSVEVAGTGARTDTQYF
cdr3_nt: TGCAGCGTTGAAGTTGCCGGGACAGGGGCGAGGACAGATACGCAGTATTTT

j_call: TRBJ2-1
v_call: TRBV11-2
d_call: TRBD2
clone_size: .
cdr3_aa: CASSLVPSGGSGEQFF
cdr3_nt: TGTGCCAGCAGCTTAGTGCCTAGCGGGGGGTCGGGTGAGCAGTTCTTC

j_call: TRBJ2-5
v_call: TRBV5-4
d_call: .
clone_size: .
cdr3_aa: CASSSKMGLQETQYF
cdr3_nt: TGTGCCAGCAGCAGTAAGATGGGGCTACAAGAGACCCAGTACTTC

j_call: TRBJ1-2
v_call: TRBV7-9
d_call: .
clone_size: .
cdr3_aa: CASSSGSEPNYGYTF
cdr3_nt: TGTGCCAGCAGCTCCGGGTCCGAACCTAACTATGGCTACACCTTC

j_call: TRBJ1-2
v_call: TRBV7-9
d_call: .
clone_size: .
cdr3_aa: CASSSNEGEDYGYTF
cdr3_nt: TGTGCCAGCAGCTCAAACGAGGGGGAGGACTATGGCTACACCTTC

j_call: TRBJ2-6
v_call: TRBV4-3
d_call: .
clone_size: .
cdr3_aa: CASSGGANVLTF
cdr3_nt: TGCGCCAGCAGTGGTGGGGCCAACGTCCTGACTTTC

j_call: TRBJ2-2
v_call: TRBV4-1
d_call: .
clone_size: few
cdr3_aa: CASTRSSTGELFF
cdr3_nt: TGCGCCAGCACTAGGTCGAGCACCGGGGAGCTGTTTTTT

j_call: TRBJ1-2
v_call: TRBV29-1
d_call: TRBD1
clone_size: few
cdr3_aa: CSDGTGKHTF
cdr3_nt: TGCAGCGACGGGACAGGGAAACACACCTTC

j_call: TRBJ1-2
v_call: TRBV4-3
d_call: .
clone_size: few
cdr3_aa: CASSQEWRPDYGYTF
cdr3_nt: TGCGCCAGCAGCCAAGAATGGCGGCCCGACTATGGCTACACCTTC

j_call: TRBJ2-3
v_call: TRBV27
d_call: .
clone_size: few
cdr3_aa: CASSLNSARTDTQYF
cdr3_nt: TGTGCCAGCAGTTTAAACTCGGCCCGCACAGATACGCAGTATTTT

j_call: TRBJ1-2
v_call: TRBV7-2
d_call: .
clone_size: few
cdr3_aa: CASSLFFVGAPPYGYTF
cdr3_nt: TGTGCCAGCAGCTTATTCTTCGTGGGCGCTCCCCCATATGGCTACACCTTC